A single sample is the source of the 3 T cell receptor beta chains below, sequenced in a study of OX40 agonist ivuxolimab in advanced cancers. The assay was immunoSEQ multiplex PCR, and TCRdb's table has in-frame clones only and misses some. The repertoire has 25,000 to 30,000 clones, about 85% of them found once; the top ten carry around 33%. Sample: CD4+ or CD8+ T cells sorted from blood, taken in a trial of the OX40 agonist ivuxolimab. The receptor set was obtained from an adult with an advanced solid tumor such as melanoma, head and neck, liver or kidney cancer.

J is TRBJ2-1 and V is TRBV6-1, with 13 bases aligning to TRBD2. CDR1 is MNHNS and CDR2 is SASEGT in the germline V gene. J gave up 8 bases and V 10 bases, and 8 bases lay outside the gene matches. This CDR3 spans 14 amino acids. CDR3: CAIDTSGGADEQFF. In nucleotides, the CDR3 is TGTGCCATCGACACTAGCGGGGGGGCCGATGAGCAGTTCTTC.

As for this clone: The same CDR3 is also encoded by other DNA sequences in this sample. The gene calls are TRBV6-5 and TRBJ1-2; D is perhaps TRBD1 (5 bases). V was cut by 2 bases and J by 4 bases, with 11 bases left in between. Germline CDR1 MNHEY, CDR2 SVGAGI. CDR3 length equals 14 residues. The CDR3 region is CASSYGQGTYGYTF. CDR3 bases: TGTGCCAGCAGTTACGGCCAGGGAACCTATGGCTACACCTTC.

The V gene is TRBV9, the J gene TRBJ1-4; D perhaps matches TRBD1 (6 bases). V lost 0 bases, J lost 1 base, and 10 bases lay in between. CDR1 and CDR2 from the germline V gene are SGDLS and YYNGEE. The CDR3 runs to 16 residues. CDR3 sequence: CASSVGQDLTNEKLFF. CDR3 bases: TGTGCCAGCAGCGTAGGACAGGACTTAACTAATGAAAAACTGTTTTTT.